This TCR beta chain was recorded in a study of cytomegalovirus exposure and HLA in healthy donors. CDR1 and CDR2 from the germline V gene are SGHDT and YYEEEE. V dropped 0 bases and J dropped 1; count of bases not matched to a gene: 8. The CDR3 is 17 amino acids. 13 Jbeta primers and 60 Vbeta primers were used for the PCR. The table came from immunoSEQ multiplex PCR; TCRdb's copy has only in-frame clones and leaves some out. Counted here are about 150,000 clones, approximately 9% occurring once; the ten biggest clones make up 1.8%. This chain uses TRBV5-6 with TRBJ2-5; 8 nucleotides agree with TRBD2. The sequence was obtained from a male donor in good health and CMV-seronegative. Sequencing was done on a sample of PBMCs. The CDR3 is CASSLGGFAGGQETQYF. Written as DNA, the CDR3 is TGTGCCAGCAGCTTGGGGGGCTTTGCGGGGGGCCAAGAGACCCAGTACTTC. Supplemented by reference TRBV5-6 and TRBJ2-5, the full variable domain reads DAGVTQSPTHLIKTRGQQVTLRCSPKSGHDTVSWYQQALGQGPQFIFQYYEEEERQRGNFPDRFSGHQFPNYSSELNVNALLLGDSALYLCASSLGGFAGGQETQYFGPGTRLLVL.